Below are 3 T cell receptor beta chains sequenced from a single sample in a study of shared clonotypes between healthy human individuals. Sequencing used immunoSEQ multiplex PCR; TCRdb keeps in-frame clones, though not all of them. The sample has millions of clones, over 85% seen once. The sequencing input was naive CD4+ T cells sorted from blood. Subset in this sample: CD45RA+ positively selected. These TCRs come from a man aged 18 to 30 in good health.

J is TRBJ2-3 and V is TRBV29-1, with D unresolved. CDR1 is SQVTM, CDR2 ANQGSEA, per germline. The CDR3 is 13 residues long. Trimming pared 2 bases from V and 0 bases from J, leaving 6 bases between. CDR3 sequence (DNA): TGCAGCGTTGAAAGGCAGAGCACAGATACGCAGTATTTT. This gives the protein CSVERQSTDTQYF.

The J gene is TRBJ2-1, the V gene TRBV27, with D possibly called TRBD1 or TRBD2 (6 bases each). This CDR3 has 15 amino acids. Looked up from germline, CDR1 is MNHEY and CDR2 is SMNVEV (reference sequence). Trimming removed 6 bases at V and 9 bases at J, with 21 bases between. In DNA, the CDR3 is TGTGCCAGCAGCTTTAGCGTAGGGGGGATTAGTGAGCAGTTCTTC. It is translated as CASSFSVGGISEQFF.

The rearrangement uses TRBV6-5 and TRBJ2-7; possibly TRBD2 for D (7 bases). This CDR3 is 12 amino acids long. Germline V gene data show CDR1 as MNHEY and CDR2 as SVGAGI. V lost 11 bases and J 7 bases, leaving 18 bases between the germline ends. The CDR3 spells CAAGRGRWEQYF. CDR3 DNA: TGTGCCGCGGGGAGGGGGAGGTGGGAGCAGTACTTC.